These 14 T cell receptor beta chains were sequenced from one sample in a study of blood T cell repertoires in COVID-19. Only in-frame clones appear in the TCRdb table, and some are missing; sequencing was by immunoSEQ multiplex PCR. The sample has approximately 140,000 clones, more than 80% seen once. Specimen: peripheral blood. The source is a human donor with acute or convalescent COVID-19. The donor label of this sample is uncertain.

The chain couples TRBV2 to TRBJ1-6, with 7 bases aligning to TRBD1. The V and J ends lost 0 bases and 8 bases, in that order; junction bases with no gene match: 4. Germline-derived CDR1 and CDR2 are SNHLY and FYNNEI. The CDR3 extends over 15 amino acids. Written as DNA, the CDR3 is TGTGCCAGCAGTGAAGCAGACAGGGCGGATTCACCCCTCCACTTT. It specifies CASSEADRADSPLHF.

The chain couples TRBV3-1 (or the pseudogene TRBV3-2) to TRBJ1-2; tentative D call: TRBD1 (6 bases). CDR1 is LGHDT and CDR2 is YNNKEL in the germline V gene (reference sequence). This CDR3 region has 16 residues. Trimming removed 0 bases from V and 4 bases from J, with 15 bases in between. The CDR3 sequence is CASSQDRGALGYGYTF. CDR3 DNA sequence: TGTGCCAGCAGCCAAGACAGGGGAGCGCTGGGCTATGGCTACACCTTC.

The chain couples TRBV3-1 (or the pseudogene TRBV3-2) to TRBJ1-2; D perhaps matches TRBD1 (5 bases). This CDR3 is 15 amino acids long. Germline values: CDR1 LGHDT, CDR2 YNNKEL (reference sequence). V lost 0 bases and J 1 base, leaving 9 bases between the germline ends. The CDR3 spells CASSQDSTVNYGYTF. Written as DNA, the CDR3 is TGTGCCAGCAGCCAAGATTCGACAGTTAACTATGGCTACACCTTC.

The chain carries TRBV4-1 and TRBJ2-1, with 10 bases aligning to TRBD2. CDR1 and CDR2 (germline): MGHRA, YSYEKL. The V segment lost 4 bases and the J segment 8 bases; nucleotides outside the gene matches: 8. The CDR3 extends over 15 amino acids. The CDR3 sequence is CASSPGTSVLDEQFF. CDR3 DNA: TGCGCCAGCAGCCCCGGGACTAGCGTTTTGGATGAGCAGTTCTTC.

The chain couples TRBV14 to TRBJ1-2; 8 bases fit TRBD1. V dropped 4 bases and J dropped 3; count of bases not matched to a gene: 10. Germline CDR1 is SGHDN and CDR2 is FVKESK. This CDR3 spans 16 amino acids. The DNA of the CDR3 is TGTGCCAGCAGCCCCAAGTTCGGACAGGGATACTATGGCTACACCTTC. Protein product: CASSPKFGQGYYGYTF.

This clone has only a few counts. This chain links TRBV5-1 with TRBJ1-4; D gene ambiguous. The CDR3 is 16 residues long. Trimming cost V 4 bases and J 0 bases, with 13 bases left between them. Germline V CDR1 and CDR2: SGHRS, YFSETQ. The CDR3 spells CASSPRGAPTNEKLFF. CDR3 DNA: TGCGCCAGCAGCCCACGGGGTGCTCCAACTAATGAAAAACTGTTTTTT.

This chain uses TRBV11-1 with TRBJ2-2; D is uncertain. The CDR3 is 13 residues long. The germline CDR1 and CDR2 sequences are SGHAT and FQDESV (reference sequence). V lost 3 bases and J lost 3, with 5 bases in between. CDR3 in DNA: TGTGCCAGCAGCTTTAGCCACACCGGGGAGCTGTTTTTT. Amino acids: CASSFSHTGELFF.

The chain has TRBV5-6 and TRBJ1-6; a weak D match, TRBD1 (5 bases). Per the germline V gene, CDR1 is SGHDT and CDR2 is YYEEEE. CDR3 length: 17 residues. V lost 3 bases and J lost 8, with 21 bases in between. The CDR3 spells CASSWGIPGSGDSPLHF. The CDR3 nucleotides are TGTGCCAGCAGCTGGGGAATTCCGGGCTCGGGGGATTCACCCCTCCACTTT.

DNA for the CDR3: TGTGCCACCAGTGCCCTGGCGGGCAAGGGCTCCTACAATGAGCAGTTCTTC. Translation: CATSALAGKGSYNEQFF. V is TRBV24-1 and J is TRBJ2-1, with D possibly matching TRBD2 (5 bases). The CDR3 runs 17 residues. V was cut by 5 bases and J by 0 bases, with 16 bases left in between. CDR1 is KGHDR, CDR2 SFDVKD, per germline.

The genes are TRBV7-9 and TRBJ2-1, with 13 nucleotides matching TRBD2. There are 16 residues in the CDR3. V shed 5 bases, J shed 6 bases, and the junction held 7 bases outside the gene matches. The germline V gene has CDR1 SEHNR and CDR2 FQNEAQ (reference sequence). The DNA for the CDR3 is TGTGCCAGCAGCGCTCCGGGACTAGCGGGAAGCAATGAGCAGTTCTTC. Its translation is CASSAPGLAGSNEQFF. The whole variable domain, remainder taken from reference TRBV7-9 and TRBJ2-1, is DTGVSQNPRHKITKRGQNVTFRCDPISEHNRLYWYRQTLGQGPEFLTYFQNEAQLEKSRLLSDRFSAERPKGSFSTLEIQRTEQGDSAMYLCASSAPGLAGSNEQFFGPGTRLTVL.

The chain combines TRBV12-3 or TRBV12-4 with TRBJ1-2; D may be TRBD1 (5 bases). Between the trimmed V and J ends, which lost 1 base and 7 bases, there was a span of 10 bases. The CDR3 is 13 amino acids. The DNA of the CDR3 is TGTGCCAGCAGTTTAGTGGGGGGGTTTGGCTACACCTTC. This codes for CASSLVGGFGYTF.

For the CDR3, the DNA is TGCAGCGTTGCGGGGGGACAGGACTCCTACAATGAGCAGTTCTTC. Amino acids: CSVAGGQDSYNEQFF. The chain links TRBV29-1 to TRBJ2-1; maybe TRBD1 (8 bases). This CDR3 has 15 residues. Trimming left V 4 bases short and J 0 bases short, with 13 bases between. Germline V CDR1 and CDR2: SQVTM, ANQGSEA.

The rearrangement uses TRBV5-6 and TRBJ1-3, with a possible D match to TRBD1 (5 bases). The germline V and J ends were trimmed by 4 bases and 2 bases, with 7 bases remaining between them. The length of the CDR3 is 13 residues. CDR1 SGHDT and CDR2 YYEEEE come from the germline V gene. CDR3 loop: CASSNRPGNTIYF. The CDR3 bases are TGTGCCAGCAGCAACAGGCCTGGAAACACCATATATTTT.

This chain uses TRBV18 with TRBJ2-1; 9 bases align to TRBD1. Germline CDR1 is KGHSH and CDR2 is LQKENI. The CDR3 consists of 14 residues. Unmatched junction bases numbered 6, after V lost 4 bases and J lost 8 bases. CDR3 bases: TGTGCCAGCTCACAGACCGGGACAGGGTATGAGCAGTTCTTC. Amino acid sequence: CASSQTGTGYEQFF.